This TCR beta chain was sequenced in a study of blood T cells in healthy people across ages. Whole-study context: The capture of about one barcoded beta molecule per two T cells was achieved by template switching. Study results and caveats: PBMCs went unsorted, and a conclusive naive versus antigen-experienced comparison was therefore prevented.

Using a J-beta primer mix together with a sample-barcoded 5' primer, a second PCR was run for roughly 7 to 12 cycles. One entry per CDR3 protein, called by TCRdb with MiXCR from the 5' RACE reads. The profile shows some 1.8 million distinct CDR3 sequences, roughly two fifths of them singletons. V lost 4 bases, J lost 4 bases, and 26 bases lay in between. This CDR3 is built from 19 residues. Germline V gives CDR1 SGHTA, CDR2 FQGNSA. Comments on this clonotype: What it binds is unknown.

The chain employs TRBV7-2 and TRBJ2-1; maybe TRBD2 (6 bases). Sequencing input: blood. The source is a human donor in good health. The CDR3 region is CASSSTSGVVHELYNEQFF. In DNA form, the CDR3 reads TGTGCCAGCAGCTCGACTAGTGGGGTTGTACACGAACTTTACAATGAGCAGTTCTTC.